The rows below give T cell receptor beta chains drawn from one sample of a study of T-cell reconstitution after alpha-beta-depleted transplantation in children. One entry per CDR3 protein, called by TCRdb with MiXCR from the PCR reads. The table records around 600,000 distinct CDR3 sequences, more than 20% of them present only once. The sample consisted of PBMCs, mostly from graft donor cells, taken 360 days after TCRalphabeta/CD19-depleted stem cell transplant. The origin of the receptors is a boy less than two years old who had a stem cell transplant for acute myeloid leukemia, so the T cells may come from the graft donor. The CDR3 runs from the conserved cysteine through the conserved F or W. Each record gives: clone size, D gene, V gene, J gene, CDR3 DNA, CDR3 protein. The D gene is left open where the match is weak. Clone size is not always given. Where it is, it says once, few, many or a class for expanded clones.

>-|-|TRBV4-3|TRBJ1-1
TGCGCCAGCAGCCAAGGGGTAGACTATGAAGCTTTCTTT
CASSQGVDYEAFF
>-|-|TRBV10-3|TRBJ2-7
TGTGCCATCAGTGAGTCACCAGGGGTTCCCTACGAGCAGTACTTC
CAISESPGVPYEQYF
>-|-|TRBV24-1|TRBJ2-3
TGTGCCACCAGACACCAGGTGGACACAGATACGCAGTATTTT
CATRHQVDTDTQYF
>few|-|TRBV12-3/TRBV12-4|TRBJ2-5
TGTGCCAGCAGCACGCGGAAGACCCAGTACTTC
CASSTRKTQYF
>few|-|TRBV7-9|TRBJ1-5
TGTGCCATCCAAGAGGGGCTAGGGCAGCCCCAGCATTTT
CAIQEGLGQPQHF
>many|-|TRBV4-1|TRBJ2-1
TGCGCCAGCAGCCATACAGGGGGGGATGAGCAGTTCTTC
CASSHTGGDEQFF
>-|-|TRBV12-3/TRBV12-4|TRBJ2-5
TGTGCCAGCAGTTTAGGGGCAGGGATGAGGGAGACCCAGTACTTC
CASSLGAGMRETQYF
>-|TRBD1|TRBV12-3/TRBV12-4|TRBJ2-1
TGTGCCAGCACTCAAGAGGACAGGGTATTGAATGAGCAGTTCTTC
CASTQEDRVLNEQFF
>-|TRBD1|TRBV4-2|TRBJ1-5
TGTGCCAGCAGCCATCCAGACAGGGCTCGCAATCAGCCCCAGCATTTT
CASSHPDRARNQPQHF
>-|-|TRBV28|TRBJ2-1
TGTGCCAGCAGTTTTCGAGCTCGTCTCTACAATGAGCAGTTCTTC
CASSFRARLYNEQFF